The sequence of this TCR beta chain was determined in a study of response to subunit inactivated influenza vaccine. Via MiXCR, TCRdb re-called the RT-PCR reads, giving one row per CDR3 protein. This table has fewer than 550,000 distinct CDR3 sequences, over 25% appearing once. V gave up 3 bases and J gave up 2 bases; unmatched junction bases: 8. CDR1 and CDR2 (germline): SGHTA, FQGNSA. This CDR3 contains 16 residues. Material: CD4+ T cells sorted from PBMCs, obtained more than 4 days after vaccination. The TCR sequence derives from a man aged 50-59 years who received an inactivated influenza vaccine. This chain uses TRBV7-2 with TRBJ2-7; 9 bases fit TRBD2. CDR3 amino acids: CASSFPSRGGAYEQYF. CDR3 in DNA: TGTGCCAGCAGCTTTCCCTCCCGCGGGGGGGCCTACGAGCAGTACTTC.